These 11 T cell receptor beta chains originate from one sample sequenced in a study of blood T cell repertoires in COVID-19. Clones were sequenced by immunoSEQ multiplex PCR, and TCRdb holds only the in-frame ones, with some missing. The sample has roughly 200,000 clones, approximately 91% seen once. The sequenced material came from peripheral blood. These receptors all come from a man aged 18-30 years with active or convalescent COVID-19.

The rearrangement joins TRBV27 to TRBJ1-2; D gene uncertain. The CDR3 runs 14 residues. V dropped 8 bases and J dropped 1 base, with 14 bases sitting between them. Germline loops: CDR1 MNHEY, CDR2 SMNVEV (reference sequence). DNA for the CDR3: TGTGCCAGCGGCCCTGGAGGGAATAACTATGGCTACACCTTC. It specifies CASGPGGNNYGYTF.

This rearrangement joins TRBV7-3 to TRBJ2-6; 10 nucleotides agree with TRBD1. The germline gives CDR1 SGHTA, CDR2 FQGTGA. CDR3 length: 19 residues. Trimming at V came to 5 bases and at J to 0 bases, leaving 10 bases not matched to a gene. In DNA, the CDR3 is TGTGCCAGCAGCGCCCAGAGGGACAGGGGTTTCTCTGGGGCCAACGTCCTGACTTTC. Protein sequence: CASSAQRDRGFSGANVLTF.

The chain recombines TRBV19 with TRBJ1-2, with D possibly being TRBD1 (5 bases). Deletions cut 5 bases from V and 0 bases from J, with 7 bases between. Germline V lookup: CDR1 LNHDA, CDR2 SQIVND (reference sequence). The CDR3 sequence is 13 residues long. The CDR3 DNA reads TGTGCCAGTAGTGTGGACACTAACTATGGCTACACCTTC. It yields the protein CASSVDTNYGYTF.

CDR3 in amino acids: CAISGQGPRGLNEQFF. As DNA, the CDR3 is TGTGCCATCAGTGGCCAGGGGCCCCGGGGTTTGAATGAGCAGTTCTTC. This chain connects TRBV10-3 to TRBJ2-1; D perhaps matches TRBD1 (6 bases). Trimming cost V 4 bases and J 7 bases, with 20 bases left between them. CDR3 length equals 16 residues. CDR1 and CDR2 (germline): ENHRY, SYGVKD.

This chain connects TRBV7-7 to TRBJ2-1; TRBD2 matches 11 bases. Germline V CDR1 and CDR2: SSHAT, FNYEAQ (reference sequence). This CDR3 contains 17 residues. V was pared by 5 bases and J by 4 bases, with 10 bases of the junction left unmatched. As DNA, the CDR3 is TGTGCCAGCAGCCCCGGCCCTCTAGCGGGGGGTTACAATGAGCAGTTCTTC. This translates into CASSPGPLAGGYNEQFF. The variable domain in full, with the rest retrieved from reference TRBV7-7 and TRBJ2-1, is GAGVSQSPRYKVTKRGQDVTLRCDPISSHATLYWYQQALGQGPEFLTYFNYEAQPDKSGLPSDRFSAERPEGSISTLTIQRTEQRDSAMYRCASSPGPLAGGYNEQFFGPGTRLTVL.

This chain links TRBV3-1 (or the pseudogene TRBV3-2) with TRBJ2-5, with D possibly matching TRBD2 (5 bases). The CDR3 consists of 13 residues. Germline V lookup: CDR1 LGHDT, CDR2 YNNKEL (reference sequence). Trimming pared 2 bases from V and 5 bases from J, leaving 9 bases between. This CDR3 reads CASSQPEGETQYF. CDR3 bases: TGTGCCAGCAGCCAACCCGAGGGCGAGACCCAGTACTTC.

This clone was recorded once. The chain has TRBV27 and TRBJ2-7, with TRBD1 matching 7 bases. The germline CDR1 and CDR2 sequences are MNHEY and SMNVEV (reference sequence). CDR3 size: 15 residues. Trimming took 1 base from V and 3 from J; bases not matched to a gene: 6. The CDR3 loop is CASSLYRQGYYEQYF. In DNA form, the CDR3 reads TGTGCCAGCAGTTTATACCGACAGGGCTACTACGAGCAGTACTTC.

The chain links TRBV19 to TRBJ1-1, with D uncertain. V was cut by 7 bases and J by 0 bases, with 12 bases left in between. The CDR3 has 14 amino acids. CDR1 is LNHDA, CDR2 SQIVND, per germline (reference sequence). The CDR3 bases are TGTGCCAGTAACCGGTACTACTTGAACACTGAAGCTTTCTTT. This sequence encodes CASNRYYLNTEAFF.

The chain carries TRBV16 and TRBJ1-2, with TRBD1 matching over 11 bases. Germline-derived CDR1 and CDR2 are KGHSY and FQNENV. The CDR3 extends over 16 amino acids. With V trimmed by 2 bases and J by 1 base, 3 bases remained unmatched. Here the CDR3 DNA reads TGTGCCAGCAGCCAAACCGGGACAGGGGGTAACTATGGCTACACCTTC. Its translation is CASSQTGTGGNYGYTF.

A word on this clone: This specimen includes other DNA sequences encoding the same CDR3. This rearrangement joins TRBV30 to TRBJ1-1; D is possibly TRBD1 (5 bases). The CDR3 loop spans 11 amino acids. V gave up 2 bases and J gave up 5 bases, with 6 bases separating them. Germline V gives CDR1 GTSNPN, CDR2 SVGIG (reference sequence). The CDR3 nucleotides are TGTGCCTGGAGTAGGGGAACTGAAGCTTTCTTT. This codes for CAWSRGTEAFF.

The chain links TRBV12-3 or TRBV12-4 to TRBJ1-1, with D unresolved. The ends were cut back, 9 bases at V and 11 bases at J, with 19 bases in the middle. The CDR3 has 12 amino acids. The CDR3 is CASRTAIIRAFF. The CDR3 DNA follows: TGTGCCAGTAGGACTGCCATAATAAGGGCTTTCTTT.